This TCR beta chain originates from a study of T cell repertoires in cytomegalovirus infection. Study at large: The authors relied on CMV epitopes, both recently identified HLA-C-restricted and well-studied HLA-B-restricted. Public TCR beta signatures provided an indication of both CMV infection and a matching HLA type.

Germline V gene lookup returns CDR1 LGHNT and CDR2 FRNRAP. This CDR3 comprises 17 residues. V was cut by 0 bases and J by 1 base, with 12 bases left in between. MiXCR was run by TCRdb on the reads, yielding one entry per CDR3 protein. The sample lists about 310,000 distinct CDR3 sequences, around 25% occurring once. Note on this clonotype: Its antigen is not known.

The chain carries TRBV12-5 and TRBJ2-2; no clear D. Sequenced material: cultured PBMCs, taken from culture after CMV antigen stimulation. The receptor comes from a human donor in good health (CMV status not recorded). Some clones in this sample may be carry-over from other donors' samples. CDR3 residues: CASGLVRVGQNTGELFF. As DNA, the CDR3 is TGTGCTAGTGGTTTGGTACGGGTAGGGCAGAACACCGGGGAGCTGTTTTTT.